A single sample is the source of the 27 T cell receptor beta chains below, sequenced in a study of cytomegalovirus exposure and HLA in healthy donors. Profiling relied on immunoSEQ multiplex PCR, and the TCRdb table lists in-frame clones only, not all of them. This table holds over 85,000 clones, roughly 89% found once. The source material was PBMCs. The receptors originated from a woman aged 18-30 years in good health and CMV-seronegative.

The chain links TRBV7-6 to TRBJ1-5, with a possible D match to TRBD1 (6 bases). This CDR3 has 14 amino acids. V shed 3 bases and J shed 4 bases, with 10 bases lying between them. CDR1 and CDR2 from the germline V gene are SGHVS and FNYEAQ. This chain's CDR3 is CASSFRDNNQPQHF. The CDR3 region has the DNA TGTGCCAGCAGCTTTCGGGACAATAATCAGCCCCAGCATTTT.

The chain employs TRBV19 and TRBJ2-7; maybe TRBD2 (5 bases). This CDR3 contains 13 residues. Germline CDR1 and CDR2: LNHDA and SQIVND (reference sequence). Trimming left V 0 bases short and J 3 bases short, with 6 bases between. The CDR3 DNA reads TGTGCCAGTAGTATAGATGGGAGCTACGAGCAGTACTTC. Residues: CASSIDGSYEQYF. The whole variable domain, remainder taken from reference TRBV19 and TRBJ2-7, is DGGITQSPKYLFRKEGQNVTLSCEQNLNHDAMYWYRQDPGQGLRLIYYSQIVNDFQKGDIAEGYSVSREKKESFPLTVTSAQKNPTAFYLCASSIDGSYEQYFGPGTRLTVT.

The chain carries TRBV19 and TRBJ1-5; maybe TRBD1 (5 bases). The CDR3 is made up of 17 amino acids. In germline, CDR1 is LNHDA, CDR2 SQIVND (reference sequence). Trimming pared 1 base from V and 4 bases from J, leaving 17 bases between. CDR3 DNA sequence: TGTGCCAGTAGTATAGCCAGGGCGGTGCTTTATAATCAGCCCCAGCATTTT. Its translation: CASSIARAVLYNQPQHF. The whole variable domain, remainder taken from reference TRBV19 and TRBJ1-5, is DGGITQSPKYLFRKEGQNVTLSCEQNLNHDAMYWYRQDPGQGLRLIYYSQIVNDFQKGDIAEGYSVSREKKESFPLTVTSAQKNPTAFYLCASSIARAVLYNQPQHFGDGTRLSIL.

This clone appeared a few times. This chain connects TRBV7-3 to TRBJ1-1; the D is unclear. The V gene lost 5 bases and the J gene lost 1 base, with 8 bases spanning the gap. Germline values: CDR1 SGHTA, CDR2 FQGTGA. This CDR3 is built from 13 residues. The CDR3 DNA reads TGTGCCAGCAGCCTTTCGGGGAACACTGAAGCTTTCTTT. It specifies CASSLSGNTEAFF.

V is TRBV5-4 and J is TRBJ1-2; perhaps TRBD1 as D (5 bases). Germline V CDR1 and CDR2: SGHNT, YYREEE (reference sequence). The CDR3 consists of 14 residues. The V end was cut by 3 bases, the J end by 4 bases, with 13 bases between. CDR3: CASSSPGQGYGYTF. As DNA, the CDR3 is TGTGCCAGCAGCTCCCCCGGGCAGGGCTATGGCTACACCTTC.

This clone was observed once. The chain recombines TRBV15 with TRBJ1-6; 7 bases map to TRBD1. Per the germline V gene, CDR1 is LNHNV and CDR2 is YYDKDF (reference sequence). CDR3 length: 16 amino acids. The V gene end was trimmed by 1 base and the J gene end by 7 bases; junction bases not matched to a gene: 7. CDR3 sequence (DNA): TGTGCCACCAGCAGAGTATCGACAGGGCTCAATTCACCCCTCCACTTT. Translated, it gives CATSRVSTGLNSPLHF. The variable domain in full, with the rest retrieved from reference TRBV15 and TRBJ1-6, is DAMVIQNPRYQVTQFGKPVTLSCSQTLNHNVMYWYQQKSSQAPKLLFHYYDKDFNNEADTPDNFQSRRPNTSFCFLDIRSPGLGDTAMYLCATSRVSTGLNSPLHFGNGTRLTVT.

The chain is built from TRBV12-1 and TRBJ1-2; the table's D call, TRBD1, has no DNA check behind it. TRBV12-1 is a listed pseudogene. This CDR3 has 13 amino acids. The DNA for the CDR3 is TGTGCCAGCAACCTCTGGCTGCCTTATGGCTACACCTTC. Its translation: CASNLWLPYGYTF.

This chain links TRBV9 with TRBJ1-4, with no clear D. The germline V and J ends were trimmed by 2 bases and 0 bases, with 11 bases remaining between them. CDR3 length: 16 residues. Per the germline V gene, CDR1 is SGDLS and CDR2 is YYNGEE. The CDR3: CASSVGSFSTNEKLFF. The CDR3 bases are TGTGCCAGCAGCGTGGGCAGTTTCTCAACTAATGAAAAACTGTTTTTT.

The chain employs TRBV19 and TRBJ2-2, with TRBD1 matching 9 bases. V was pared by 9 bases and J by 5 bases, with 10 bases of the junction left unmatched. The CDR3 is 15 residues long. Germline lookup yields CDR1 LNHDA and CDR2 SQIVND (reference sequence). CDR3 protein: CASKSDRGSTGELFF. Written as DNA, the CDR3 is TGTGCCAGCAAATCGGACAGGGGTAGTACCGGGGAGCTGTTTTTT.

This chain connects TRBV7-9 to TRBJ1-4; TRBD1 might be the D (6 bases). In germline, CDR1 is SEHNR, CDR2 FQNEAQ (reference sequence). V gave up 5 bases and J gave up 3 bases, with 10 bases separating them. The CDR3 length is 14 residues. For the CDR3, the DNA is TGTGCCAGCAGCCTGGACAGTTCTAATGAAAAACTGTTTTTT. This sequence encodes CASSLDSSNEKLFF.

The rearrangement uses TRBV30 and TRBJ2-3, with TRBD2 matching over 7 bases. The CDR3 is 13 residues long. V gave up 4 bases and J gave up 0 bases; unmatched junction bases: 1. Germline V gene sequence: CDR1 GTSNPN, CDR2 SVGIG (reference sequence). The CDR3 DNA follows: TGTGCCTGGACTAGCGGAAGCACAGATACGCAGTATTTT. Translating gives CAWTSGSTDTQYF.

This clone was recorded a few times. V usage is TRBV18 and J usage is TRBJ1-1; D is unresolved. V gave up 6 bases and J gave up 0 bases, with 11 bases separating them. Germline loops: CDR1 KGHSH, CDR2 LQKENI. This CDR3 has 14 residues. CDR3 loop: CASSRGGMNTEAFF. The CDR3 region has the DNA TGTGCCAGCTCCAGAGGCGGGATGAACACTGAAGCTTTCTTT.

This chain uses TRBV5-1 with TRBJ2-2; 12 positions agree with TRBD2. J lost 2 bases, V lost 4 bases, and 12 bases had no gene match. Germline V gene data show CDR1 as SGHRS and CDR2 as YFSETQ. The CDR3 has 19 residues. Here the CDR3 reads CASSLGTSGRAYNTGELFF. The CDR3 DNA reads as TGCGCCAGCAGCCTTGGGACTAGCGGGCGCGCATACAACACCGGGGAGCTGTTTTTT.

This sequence joins TRBV6-1 and TRBJ1-2; 9 nucleotides agree with TRBD1. Germline values: CDR1 MNHNS, CDR2 SASEGT. This CDR3 has 15 residues. V gave up 5 bases and J gave up 4 bases; unmatched junction bases: 8. The CDR3 DNA reads as TGTGCCAGCAGTACCGGGACAGGGATTTTCTATGGCTACACCTTC. Its translation: CASSTGTGIFYGYTF.

This clone was observed once. The V call is TRBV7-9, the J call TRBJ1-2, with 7 bases aligning to TRBD1. V lost 5 bases to trimming and J lost 4 bases; unmatched junction nucleotides: 10. Germline lookup yields CDR1 SEHNR and CDR2 FQNEAQ (reference sequence). The CDR3 spans 15 residues. For the CDR3, the DNA is TGTGCCAGCAGCGAACAAACAGGGGTGAGCTATGGCTACACCTTC. Translation gives CASSEQTGVSYGYTF.

The rearrangement links TRBV14 to TRBJ2-3; tentatively, D is TRBD1 (5 bases). This CDR3 has 16 amino acids. Trimming removed 1 base from V and 0 bases from J, with 11 bases in between. Germline lookup yields CDR1 SGHDN and CDR2 FVKESK. The CDR3, as DNA: TGTGCCAGCAGCCAAGTACAGGCATATAGCACAGATACGCAGTATTTT. Its translation is CASSQVQAYSTDTQYF. Using reference TRBV14 and TRBJ2-3 for the parts outside the CDR3, the full variable domain is EAGVTQFPSHSVIEKGQTVTLRCDPISGHDNLYWYRRVMGKEIKFLLHFVKESKQDESGMPNNRFLAERTGGTYSTLKVQPAELEDSGVYFCASSQVQAYSTDTQYFGPGTRLTVL.

This sequence joins TRBV11-1 and TRBJ1-4; D is possibly TRBD1 (5 bases). The CDR3 consists of 13 residues. CDR1 is SGHAT, CDR2 FQDESV, per germline (reference sequence). V was clipped by 5 bases and J by 14 bases, with 18 bases between them. As DNA, the CDR3 is TGTGCCAGCAGCGTCTCCCGGGACTCCTTTCTGTTTTTT. This translates into CASSVSRDSFLFF. Full variable domain (outside the CDR3, taken from reference TRBV11-1 and TRBJ1-4): EAEVAQSPRYKITEKSQAVAFWCDPISGHATLYWYRQILGQGPELLVQFQDESVVDDSQLPKDRFSAERLKGVDSTLKIQPAELGDSAMYLCASSVSRDSFLFFGSGTQLSVL.

This clone was counted between two and nine times. The chain joins TRBV2 to TRBJ1-5; D remains unclear. The germline gives CDR1 SNHLY, CDR2 FYNNEI. V was cut by 4 bases and J by 3 bases, with 10 bases left in between. This CDR3 has 14 residues. The CDR3 is CASSGTQVNQPQHF. In DNA, the CDR3 is TGTGCCAGCAGTGGAACGCAGGTCAATCAGCCCCAGCATTTT. The full variable domain, its missing parts supplied by reference TRBV2 and TRBJ1-5, is EPEVTQTPSHQVTQMGQEVILRCVPISNHLYFYWYRQILGQKVEFLVSFYNNEISEKSEIFDDQFSVERPDGSNFTLKIRSTKLEDSAMYFCASSGTQVNQPQHFGDGTRLSIL.

The V gene is TRBV27, the J gene TRBJ2-2, with 10 bases matching TRBD2. Per germline, CDR1 MNHEY and CDR2 SMNVEV (reference sequence). After removal of 5 bases from V and 1 base from J, the junction contained 4 bases not matched to a gene. The CDR3 totals 16 residues. For the CDR3, the DNA is TGTGCCAGCAGTCCAGGACTAGCGGAGAACACCGGGGAGCTGTTTTTT. Residues: CASSPGLAENTGELFF.

V and J are TRBV28 and TRBJ2-7, with D perhaps matching TRBD2 (6 bases). CDR1 and CDR2 (germline): MDHEN, SYDVKM. CDR3 length equals 16 residues. Trimming left V 4 bases short and J 0 bases short, with 16 bases between. In DNA form, the CDR3 reads TGTGCCAGCAGTTACGTTGGGACTTTCGACTCCTACGAGCAGTACTTC. It is translated as CASSYVGTFDSYEQYF. Supplemented by reference TRBV28 and TRBJ2-7, the full variable domain reads DVKVTQSSRYLVKRTGEKVFLECVQDMDHENMFWYRQDPGLGLRLIYFSYDVKMKEKGDIPEGYSVSREKKERFSLILESASTNQTSMYLCASSYVGTFDSYEQYFGPGTRLTVT.

The chain couples TRBV30 to TRBJ2-7; the match to TRBD1 covers 7 bases. The germline CDR1 and CDR2 sequences are GTSNPN and SVGIG (reference sequence). This CDR3 is built from 14 residues. The trim removed 3 bases at V and 4 bases at J, leaving 9 bases unmatched. CDR3 sequence: CAWRETGMGYEQYF. CDR3 DNA sequence: TGTGCCTGGAGAGAGACAGGGATGGGGTACGAGCAGTACTTC.

This rearrangement joins TRBV7-6 to TRBJ1-3; D uncertain. Germline assignment: CDR1 SGHVS and CDR2 FNYEAQ. The CDR3 totals 19 residues. V lost 0 bases and J 1 base, leaving 19 bases between the germline ends. CDR3 protein: CASSLAVEPNPMSGNTIYF. In DNA, the CDR3 is TGTGCCAGCAGCTTAGCTGTAGAGCCAAACCCCATGTCTGGAAACACCATATATTTT.

The rearrangement links TRBV2 to TRBJ2-3; D ambiguous. The CDR3 totals 12 residues. CDR1 is SNHLY and CDR2 is FYNNEI in the germline V gene. Between the trimmed V and J ends, which lost 5 bases and 2 bases, there was a span of 5 bases. CDR3 residues: CASSPHTDTQYF. CDR3 nucleotide sequence: TGTGCCAGCAGTCCCCACACAGATACGCAGTATTTT.

This clone was recorded only once. The CDR3 bases are TGCGCCAGCAGCTTGGTGATCAGACAGGTGGGAAATGAGCAGTTCTTC. It is translated as CASSLVIRQVGNEQFF. The rearrangement uses TRBV5-1 and TRBJ2-1; maybe TRBD1 (6 bases). The germline gives CDR1 SGHRS, CDR2 YFSETQ. V lost 0 bases and J 7 bases, leaving 17 bases between the germline ends. The CDR3 runs to 16 residues.

The V and J genes are TRBV7-9 and TRBJ2-7; 8 bases agree with TRBD1. The CDR3 consists of 15 residues. The germline CDR1 and CDR2 sequences are SEHNR and FQNEAQ (reference sequence). V lost 1 base and J lost 5; bases outside the gene matches: 7. This CDR3 is CASSLGQGSVHEQYF. CDR3 DNA sequence: TGTGCCAGCAGCTTAGGACAGGGGTCGGTCCACGAGCAGTACTTC.

This clone was recorded once. V is TRBV9 and J is TRBJ2-7; 8 nucleotides agree with TRBD1. V lost 4 bases and J lost 3; bases outside the gene matches: 15. This CDR3 has 17 amino acids. From germline, CDR1 is SGDLS and CDR2 YYNGEE. For the CDR3, the DNA is TGTGCCAGCAGCCCAGCTCCCGGGACAGGAAGCATCTACGAGCAGTACTTC. Translation gives CASSPAPGTGSIYEQYF.

This chain joins TRBV2 and TRBJ2-1, with 7 bases aligning to TRBD2. Germline assignment: CDR1 SNHLY and CDR2 FYNNEI. CDR3 length: 13 amino acids. J lost 4 bases, V lost 8 bases, and 5 bases had no gene match. The DNA of the CDR3 is TGTGCCAGCCGGGACTACCCTTACAATGAGCAGTTCTTC. Encoded protein: CASRDYPYNEQFF.